A single sample gave rise to the 32 T cell receptor beta chains below, sequenced in a study of shared clonotypes between healthy human individuals. The assay was immunoSEQ multiplex PCR, and TCRdb's table has in-frame clones only and misses some. The table shows 980,000 or so clones, with 76% occurring only once. Sequences were obtained from memory CD4+ T cells sorted from blood. Subset defined: CD45RA-negative fraction. The origin of the receptors is a man younger than 35 in good health.

J is TRBJ2-3 and V is TRBV21-1. TRBV21-1 is a pseudogene segment. CDR3 length: 17 residues. In DNA, the CDR3 is TGTGCCAGCAGCAAAAGTGGCGCGCCGTCTAGCACAGATACGCAGTATTTT. Its protein is CASSKSGAPSSTDTQYF.

The V and J genes are TRBV25-1 and TRBJ2-5; D remains unclear. Deletions cut 2 bases from V and 4 bases from J, with 11 bases between. The CDR3 has 14 residues. Germline-derived CDR1 and CDR2 are MGHDK and SYGVNS. The CDR3: CASSEHRPPETQYF. For the CDR3, the DNA is TGTGCCAGCAGTGAACACCGACCGCCAGAGACCCAGTACTTC. Combining the CDR3 with reference TRBV25-1 and TRBJ2-5 gives the whole variable domain EADIYQTPRYLVIGTGKKITLECSQTMGHDKMYWYQQDPGMELHLIHYSYGVNSTEKGDLSSESTVSRIRTEHFPLTLESARPSHTSQYLCASSEHRPPETQYFGPGTRLLVL.

V is TRBV5-4 and J is TRBJ2-1, with D unclear. The CDR3 totals 12 residues. The V gene lost 9 bases and the J gene lost 3 bases, with 10 bases spanning the gap. CDR1 and CDR2 from the germline V gene are SGHNT and YYREEE (reference sequence). The CDR3 loop reads CATRLDYNEQFF. CDR3 DNA: TGTGCCACGAGACTGGACTACAATGAGCAGTTCTTC.

The rearrangement links TRBV6-1 to TRBJ2-7; D gene uncertain. Germline V CDR1 and CDR2: MNHNS, SASEGT. The CDR3 length is 13 residues. V dropped 5 bases and J dropped 3 bases, with 11 bases sitting between them. The CDR3 spells CASSIEQNYEQYF. The CDR3 nucleotides are TGTGCCAGCAGTATCGAGCAGAACTACGAGCAGTACTTC.

This clone appeared a single time. The rearrangement joins TRBV7-9 to TRBJ1-5, with D possibly TRBD1 on 6 matching bases. The CDR3 loop spans 15 amino acids. V lost 1 base, J lost 2 bases, and 9 bases lay in between. CDR1 is SEHNR and CDR2 is FQNEAQ in the germline V gene (reference sequence). CDR3 nucleotides: TGTGCCAGCAGCTTAGGGCCAGGGGGCAATCAGCCCCAGCATTTT. It translates to CASSLGPGGNQPQHF.

This chain uses TRBV6-1 with TRBJ1-5, with D unclear. The CDR3 has 15 residues. The ends were cut back, 2 bases at V and 3 bases at J, with 11 bases in the middle. The germline gives CDR1 MNHNS, CDR2 SASEGT. CDR3 loop: CASSESRVSNQPQHF. The DNA for the CDR3 is TGTGCCAGCAGTGAATCGAGGGTTTCCAATCAGCCCCAGCATTTT.

This clone was counted a few times. This chain links TRBV7-6 with TRBJ1-2, with 7 bases matching TRBD1. V shed 5 bases, J shed 8 bases, and the junction held 8 bases outside the gene matches. Germline-derived CDR1 and CDR2 are SGHVS and FNYEAQ. The CDR3 extends over 13 amino acids. CDR3 coding DNA: TGTGCCAGCAGCCATCGGGACAGCCGAGGCTACACCTTC. Translated: CASSHRDSRGYTF.

This sequence joins TRBV7-2 and TRBJ1-1; 9 bases align to TRBD1. The CDR3 runs to 17 residues. The junction had 8 bases not matched to a gene; V was cut back by 0 bases and J by 3 bases. Germline V gene sequence: CDR1 SGHTA, CDR2 FQGNSA. The DNA of the CDR3 is TGTGCCAGCAGCTTAGCGCGGACAGGGGCAAAGGACACTGAAGCTTTCTTT. Its translation: CASSLARTGAKDTEAFF.

This clone was detected only once. The chain employs TRBV10-3 and TRBJ2-7; D not certain. Trimming took off 3 bases at V and 3 bases at J, with 6 bases between the two ends. CDR3 length equals 12 residues. Germline V gives CDR1 ENHRY, CDR2 SYGVKD. The CDR3 DNA reads TGTGCCATCAGTGAAGAAAACTACGAGCAGTACTTC. It yields the protein CAISEENYEQYF.

The chain joins TRBV7-2 to TRBJ2-1; D possibly corresponds to TRBD2 (6 bases). This CDR3 is 17 amino acids long. V was trimmed by 0 bases and J by 10 bases, leaving 22 bases between them. CDR1 is SGHTA, CDR2 FQGNSA, per germline. The CDR3 DNA sequence: TGTGCCAGCAGCTTAGCGTCCAGCGGGCGCCTTGGAGGGGAGCAGTTCTTC. Translated: CASSLASSGRLGGEQFF.

This chain links TRBV30 with TRBJ1-2, with 7 bases identical to TRBD1. CDR3 length: 13 amino acids. V dropped 2 bases and J dropped 6; count of bases not matched to a gene: 6. Germline V lookup: CDR1 GTSNPN, CDR2 SVGIG (reference sequence). CDR3 residues: CAWSRQGFNGYTF. CDR3 nucleotides: TGTGCCTGGAGTAGACAGGGTTTTAATGGCTACACCTTC.

The chain uses TRBV18 and TRBJ1-5, with TRBD1 identical over 7 bases. Trimming cost V 2 bases and J 2 bases; bases outside gene matches: 15. This CDR3 contains 19 residues. Germline values: CDR1 KGHSH, CDR2 LQKENI. CDR3 DNA: TGTGCCAGCTCACCAAATGTCCTCCAGGGGGGTTTTGGCAATCAGCCCCAGCATTTT. This codes for CASSPNVLQGGFGNQPQHF.

The chain employs TRBV7-9 and TRBJ2-2; 8 nucleotides agree with TRBD1. The CDR3 has 16 amino acids. CDR1 is SEHNR and CDR2 is FQNEAQ in the germline V gene (reference sequence). J gave up 5 bases and V 5 bases, and 10 bases lay outside the gene matches. The CDR3 coding sequence is TGTGCCAGCAGCCTGACCGGGACAGGATTTACCGGGGAGCTGTTTTTT. Protein product: CASSLTGTGFTGELFF.

The chain employs TRBV2 and TRBJ1-2; D is unresolved. The germline V and J ends were trimmed by 7 bases and 8 bases, with 14 bases remaining between them. The CDR3 spans 12 residues. The germline CDR1 and CDR2 sequences are SNHLY and FYNNEI. The CDR3 nucleotides read TGTGCCAGCAACCCGCCACCAGAAGGCTACACCTTC. This encodes CASNPPPEGYTF. The full variable domain, rest sourced from reference TRBV2 and TRBJ1-2, is EPEVTQTPSHQVTQMGQEVILRCVPISNHLYFYWYRQILGQKVEFLVSFYNNEISEKSEIFDDQFSVERPDGSNFTLKIRSTKLEDSAMYFCASNPPPEGYTFGSGTRLTVV.

This chain uses TRBV25-1 with TRBJ1-1; D ambiguous. V gave up 5 bases and J gave up 1 base, with 14 bases separating them. The CDR3 has 15 amino acids. Germline CDR1 MGHDK, CDR2 SYGVNS. The CDR3 spells CASSRNLAGNTEAFF. Written as DNA, the CDR3 is TGTGCCAGCAGTCGTAACCTGGCCGGGAACACTGAAGCTTTCTTT.

This clone is a singleton in its sample. The chain uses TRBV19 and TRBJ2-2, with a weak D call TRBD1 (6 bases). This CDR3 region has 14 residues. The V end was cut by 5 bases, the J end by 3 bases, with 10 bases between. Germline CDR1 reads LNHDA; CDR2 reads SQIVND (reference sequence). The CDR3 reads CASSLRQDTGELFF. The CDR3 coding sequence is TGTGCCAGTAGTTTGAGACAGGACACCGGGGAGCTGTTTTTT.

The chain combines TRBV10-3 with TRBJ2-3, with D maybe TRBD2 (7 bases). Trimming stripped 7 bases from V and 6 bases from J, with 17 bases between. The CDR3 covers 14 residues. The germline V gene encodes CDR1 ENHRY and CDR2 SYGVKD. This chain's CDR3 is CAIKSGGRMDTQYF. In DNA, the CDR3 is TGTGCCATCAAGTCCGGGGGGCGCATGGATACGCAGTATTTT.

This clone has more than one count but fewer than ten. The chain links TRBV30 to TRBJ1-1; D gene uncertain. Germline loops: CDR1 GTSNPN, CDR2 SVGIG (reference sequence). There are 14 residues in the CDR3. Deletions cut 1 base from V and 8 bases from J, with 17 bases between. Here the CDR3 DNA reads TGTGCCTGGAGTGCCAGAGTCGTTCCGGTAGAAGCTTTCTTT. This encodes CAWSARVVPVEAFF.

The count of this clone is one. J is TRBJ1-4 and V is TRBV11-3; 8 positions agree with TRBD1. V was clipped by 6 bases and J by 7 bases; unmatched bases: 7. This CDR3 spans 14 amino acids. Germline V lookup: CDR1 SGHNT, CDR2 YENEEA. DNA for the CDR3: TGTGCCAGCAGACCGACAGGGGCTCGTGAAAAACTGTTTTTT. Its protein is CASRPTGAREKLFF.

The V and J genes are TRBV5-1 and TRBJ2-3, with 7 bases that match TRBD2. V dropped 5 bases and J dropped 1; count of bases not matched to a gene: 13. Germline V gene data show CDR1 as SGHRS and CDR2 as YFSETQ. The CDR3 has 17 residues. The CDR3 DNA sequence: TGCGCCAGCAGTCAGTCCCCTAGCGGCGGTGGCACAGATACGCAGTATTTT. It encodes CASSQSPSGGGTDTQYF.

The chain joins TRBV5-6 to TRBJ2-3; D unresolved. Germline V CDR1 and CDR2: SGHDT, YYEEEE. This CDR3 is 14 amino acids long. Trimming left V 3 bases short and J 1 base short, with 9 bases between. CDR3 loop: CASSSRRGTDTQYF. The CDR3 region has the DNA TGTGCCAGCAGCTCAAGGAGAGGCACAGATACGCAGTATTTT.

Remarks on this clone: The same CDR3 is also encoded by other DNA sequences in this sample. This chain connects TRBV5-1 to TRBJ1-1; no definite D call. Germline-derived CDR1 and CDR2 are SGHRS and YFSETQ. The V end was cut by 0 bases, the J end by 2 bases, with 11 bases between. This CDR3 is built from 15 residues. CDR3 region: CASSLVGPPNTEAFF. CDR3 sequence (DNA): TGCGCCAGCAGCTTGGTCGGGCCTCCTAACACTGAAGCTTTCTTT. The full variable domain, with the rest looked up from reference TRBV5-1 and TRBJ1-1, is KAGVTQTPRYLIKTRGQQVTLSCSPISGHRSVSWYQQTPGQGLQFLFEYFSETQRNKGNFPGRFSGRQFSNSRSEMNVSTLELGDSALYLCASSLVGPPNTEAFFGQGTRLTVV.

This clone was counted a single time. J is TRBJ2-2 and V is TRBV6-1; D unclear. This CDR3 region has 17 residues. Trimming removed 2 bases from V and 2 bases from J, with 15 bases in between. Germline-derived CDR1 and CDR2 are MNHNS and SASEGT. CDR3 sequence (DNA): TGTGCCAGCAGTGAAAATGATTTACGGCTAAACACCGGGGAGCTGTTTTTT. Protein sequence: CASSENDLRLNTGELFF.

In this sample, this clone turned up many times. V is TRBV5-4 and J is TRBJ2-7; 9 bases are a match to TRBD1. There are 15 residues in the CDR3. Looked up from germline, CDR1 is SGHNT and CDR2 is YYREEE (reference sequence). Germline trimming cut 4 bases from V and 6 bases from J; bases unmatched to any gene: 11. CDR3 loop: CASSPQGDRVSEQYF. The CDR3 DNA reads TGTGCCAGCAGCCCCCAAGGGGACAGGGTCTCCGAGCAGTACTTC. The whole variable domain, remainder taken from reference TRBV5-4 and TRBJ2-7, is ETGVTQSPTHLIKTRGQQVTLRCSSQSGHNTVSWYQQALGQGPQFIFQYYREEENGRGNFPPRFSGLQFPNYSSELNVNALELDDSALYLCASSPQGDRVSEQYFGPGTRLTVT.

V usage is TRBV7-9 and J usage is TRBJ2-7, with 8 bases fitting TRBD1. J was trimmed by 2 bases and V by 3 bases; bases with no gene match: 9. This CDR3 has 16 residues. Germline assignment: CDR1 SEHNR and CDR2 FQNEAQ (reference sequence). The CDR3 here is CASSFSGTGPTYEQYF. The DNA of the CDR3 is TGTGCCAGCAGCTTCTCCGGGACAGGACCTACCTACGAGCAGTACTTC.

In this sample, this clone turned up a few times. The chain combines TRBV6-1 with TRBJ1-5, with D unresolved. CDR3 length: 14 amino acids. V was pared by 1 base and J by 6 bases, with 10 bases between. Germline CDR1 is MNHNS and CDR2 is SASEGT. The CDR3 loop is CASSEGRVSQPQHF. In DNA, the CDR3 is TGTGCCAGCAGTGAAGGGAGGGTCAGTCAGCCCCAGCATTTT.

The chain is built from TRBV29-1 and TRBJ1-5; perhaps TRBD1 as D (6 bases). Germline CDR1 and CDR2: SQVTM and ANQGSEA. This CDR3 comprises 13 residues. V was shortened by 6 bases and J by 0 bases, with 9 bases between the two germline ends. As DNA, the CDR3 is TGCAGCGTCGCAGGGGATAGCAATCAGCCCCAGCATTTT. This codes for CSVAGDSNQPQHF.

V and J are TRBV6-4 and TRBJ2-7; TRBD1 might be the D (6 bases). From germline, CDR1 is MRHNA and CDR2 SNTAGT. The length of the CDR3 is 13 residues. V lost 3 bases, J lost 6 bases, and 12 bases lay in between. The CDR3 DNA reads as TGTGCCAGCAGTGAGAGGTGGGGGCTCGAGCAGTACTTC. Its translation is CASSERWGLEQYF.

The chain is built from TRBV7-9 and TRBJ1-4; a weak D match, TRBD1 (5 bases). The CDR3 sequence is 14 residues long. The germline gives CDR1 SEHNR, CDR2 FQNEAQ (reference sequence). Trimming removed 5 bases from V and 2 bases from J, with 9 bases in between. The CDR3 DNA follows: TGTGCCAGCAGCCTGGGGCCGACTAATGAAAAACTGTTTTTT. As protein: CASSLGPTNEKLFF.

The J gene is TRBJ2-7, the V gene TRBV5-4, with 10 bases aligning to TRBD2. Germline V gives CDR1 SGHNT, CDR2 YYREEE (reference sequence). J was trimmed by 1 base and V by 4 bases; bases with no gene match: 8. The CDR3 consists of 16 residues. CDR3 sequence: CASSGGGLAMSYEQYF. CDR3 nucleotide sequence: TGTGCCAGCAGCGGGGGGGGACTAGCGATGTCCTACGAGCAGTACTTC.

The genes are TRBV28 and TRBJ1-5, with TRBD1 matching over 8 bases. CDR1 and CDR2 (germline): MDHEN, SYDVKM. The CDR3 runs to 14 residues. With V trimmed by 6 bases and J by 7 bases, 8 bases remained unmatched. CDR3 DNA sequence: TGTGCCAGCAGATTCAGGGGGCCGGGACAGCCCCAGCATTTT. Its protein product is CASRFRGPGQPQHF.

The V call is TRBV6-1, the J call TRBJ1-3, with D hard to call. CDR1 MNHNS and CDR2 SASEGT come from the germline V gene. The CDR3 extends over 15 amino acids. The V gene lost 7 bases and the J gene lost 0 bases, with 13 bases spanning the gap. CDR3 protein: CASTPLSRSGNTIYF. CDR3 bases: TGTGCCAGCACCCCTCTTTCACGCTCTGGAAACACCATATATTTT.